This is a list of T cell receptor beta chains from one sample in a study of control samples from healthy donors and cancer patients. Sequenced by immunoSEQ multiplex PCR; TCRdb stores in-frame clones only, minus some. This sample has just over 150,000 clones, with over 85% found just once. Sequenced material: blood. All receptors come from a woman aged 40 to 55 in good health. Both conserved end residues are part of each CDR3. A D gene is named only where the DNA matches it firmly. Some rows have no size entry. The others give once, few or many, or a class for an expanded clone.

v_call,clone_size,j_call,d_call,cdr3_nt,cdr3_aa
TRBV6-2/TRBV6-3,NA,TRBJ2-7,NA,TGTGCCAGCAGTTACTCTTCTGAAGGGTACTACGAGCAGTACTTC,CASSYSSEGYYEQYF
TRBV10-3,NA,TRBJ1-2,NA,TGTGCCACCGGGGGCGGGTCCTACTATGGCTACACCTTC,CATGGGSYYGYTF
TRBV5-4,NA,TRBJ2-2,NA,TGTGCCAGCAGCTTGGATTTGACCGGGGAGCTGTTTTTT,CASSLDLTGELFF
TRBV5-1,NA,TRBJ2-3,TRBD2,TGCGCCAGCAGCTTACTAGGGACTAGCGTCCCAGATACGCAGTATTTT,CASSLLGTSVPDTQYF
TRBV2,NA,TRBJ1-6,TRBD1,TGTGCCAGCAGGGCGGGGACAGATTATAATTCACCCCTCCACTTT,CASRAGTDYNSPLHF
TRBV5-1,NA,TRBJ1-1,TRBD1,TGCGCCAGCAGCATAGGACAGGTAGAGAACACTGAAGCTTTCTTT,CASSIGQVENTEAFF
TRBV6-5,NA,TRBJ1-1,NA,TGTGCCAGCAGTTACCTCGTCAGGGGCACTGAAGCTTTCTTT,CASSYLVRGTEAFF
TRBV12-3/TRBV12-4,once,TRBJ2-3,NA,TGTGCCAGCAGTTTGAATTCTCATACGCAGTATTTT,CASSLNSHTQYF
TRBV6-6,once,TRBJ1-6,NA,TGTGCCAGCAGTTCCGGGGTTCTCTATAATTCACCCCTCCACTTT,CASSSGVLYNSPLHF
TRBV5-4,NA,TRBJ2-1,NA,TGTGCCAGCAGCTTGGCGGTCACAGGGATTTGGAATGAGCAGTTCTTC,CASSLAVTGIWNEQFF
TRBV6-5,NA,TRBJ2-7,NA,TGTGCCAGCAGTAGACAGGACCAATACGAGCAGTACTTC,CASSRQDQYEQYF
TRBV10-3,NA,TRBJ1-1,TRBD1,TGTGCCATCAATGAGGACAGGGGAAGCACTGAAGCTTTCTTT,CAINEDRGSTEAFF
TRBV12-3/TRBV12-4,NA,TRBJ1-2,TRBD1,TGTGCCAGCAGTCCCCGGACAGGCGGGGGCTACACCTTC,CASSPRTGGGYTF
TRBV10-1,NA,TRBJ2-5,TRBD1,TGCGCCAGCAGTGAGTCGACAGGGCAAAATCAAGAGACCCAGTACTTC,CASSESTGQNQETQYF
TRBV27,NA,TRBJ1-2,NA,TGTGCCAGCAGTTTACTAAGTCAGCGGGGCTTTTATGGCTACACCTTC,CASSLLSQRGFYGYTF
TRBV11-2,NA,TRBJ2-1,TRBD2,TGTGCCAGCAGCTTATTGGCGAGGGAGCGGGGGGGGTACAATGAGCAGTTCTTC,CASSLLARERGGYNEQFF
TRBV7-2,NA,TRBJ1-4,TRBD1,TGTGCCAGCAGCTTAGGGATCGACCAGGGGGCGATGATTGAAAAACTGTTTTTT,CASSLGIDQGAMIEKLFF
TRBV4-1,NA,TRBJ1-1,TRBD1,TGCGCCAGCAGCCAGGCTATAGGGACAGGGAGGACTGAAGCTTTCTTT,CASSQAIGTGRTEAFF
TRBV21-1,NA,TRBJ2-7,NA,TGTGCCAGCAGCAAACTAGAAAGGTACTACGAGCAGTACTTC,CASSKLERYYEQYF
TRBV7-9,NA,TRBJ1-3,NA,TGTGCCAGCAGCGGACGGTCTGGAAACACCATATATTTT,CASSGRSGNTIYF
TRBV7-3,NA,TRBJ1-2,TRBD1,TGTGCCAGCAGCTTCCCAGGGGGCTATGGCTACACCTTC,CASSFPGGYGYTF
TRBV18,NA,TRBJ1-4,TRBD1,TGTGCCAGCTCACGACAGGGATTAAGTCAGAGGGATGAAAAACTGTTTTTT,CASSRQGLSQRDEKLFF
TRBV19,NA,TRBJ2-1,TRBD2,TGTGCCAGTTCCTCGTTAGCGGGAGCCGGTGAGCAGTTCTTC,CASSSLAGAGEQFF
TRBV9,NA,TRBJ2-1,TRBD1,TGTGCCAGCAGCGGGACAGGGATACTCAATGAGCAGTTCTTC,CASSGTGILNEQFF
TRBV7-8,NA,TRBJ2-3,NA,TGTGCCAGCAGCTTAGTAGGCGGGAGCACAGATACGCAGTATTTT,CASSLVGGSTDTQYF
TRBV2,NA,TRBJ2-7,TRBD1,TGTGCCAGCAGTCCCGACAGGGGGACCTACGAGCAGTACTTC,CASSPDRGTYEQYF
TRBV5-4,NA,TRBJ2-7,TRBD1,TGTGCCAGCAGCCCTCCGGGACAGTCGACCTACGAGCAGTACTTC,CASSPPGQSTYEQYF
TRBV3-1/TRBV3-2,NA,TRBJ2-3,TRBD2,TGTGCCAGCAGCCAAGAGAAAGCCGGGCTAGCGGATATTACACTTAGCACAGATACGCAGTATTTT,CASSQEKAGLADITLSTDTQYF
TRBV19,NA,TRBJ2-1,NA,TGTGCCAGTAGCGATACGTTACAGAGCTCCTACAATGAGCAGTTCTTC,CASSDTLQSSYNEQFF
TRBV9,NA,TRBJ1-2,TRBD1,TGTGCCAGCAGCGCGAGACAGGGGGACGGCTATGGCTACACCTTC,CASSARQGDGYGYTF
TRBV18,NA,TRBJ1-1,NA,TGTGCCAGCTCACCTTCGACAGGGAACACTGAAGCTTTCTTT,CASSPSTGNTEAFF
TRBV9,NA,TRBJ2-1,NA,TGTGCCAGCAGCCGGGGGCAGGGGGGCTACAATGAGCAGTTCTTC,CASSRGQGGYNEQFF
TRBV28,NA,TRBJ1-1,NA,TGTGCCAGCAGTTTAAATGATGGGGGGAGCACTGAAGCTTTCTTT,CASSLNDGGSTEAFF
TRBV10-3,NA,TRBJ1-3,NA,TGTGCCATCAGTGAGTCTGGAGGAAACACCATATATTTT,CAISESGGNTIYF
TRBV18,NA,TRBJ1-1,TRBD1,TGTGCCAGCTCACCATCCGACAGGGCTGAAGCTTTCTTT,CASSPSDRAEAFF
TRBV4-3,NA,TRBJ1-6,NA,TGCGCCAGCAGCTCCGGACAGTATAATTCACCCCTCCACTTT,CASSSGQYNSPLHF
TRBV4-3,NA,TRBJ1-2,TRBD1,TGCGCCAGCAGCTTAAACCAGGGGGCCGCGCCCGTCTATGGCTACACCTTC,CASSLNQGAAPVYGYTF
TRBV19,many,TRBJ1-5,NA,TGTGCCACTATGGGAGGGGGCAATCAGCCCCAGCATTTT,CATMGGGNQPQHF
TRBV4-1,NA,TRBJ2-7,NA,TGCGCCAGCAGCCAAGATACCGTAGGGCGGCGCGAGCAGTACTTC,CASSQDTVGRREQYF
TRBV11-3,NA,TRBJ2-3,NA,TGTGCCAGCAGCTTACAAAACGCAGATACGCAGTATTTT,CASSLQNADTQYF
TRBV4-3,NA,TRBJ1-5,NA,TGCGCCAGCAGCCAAGAAAGGGATCAGCCCCAGCATTTT,CASSQERDQPQHF
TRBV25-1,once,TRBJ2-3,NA,TGTGCCAGCAGTGCAGGGGCTGCGCAGTATTTT,CASSAGAAQYF
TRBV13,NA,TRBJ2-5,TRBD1,TGTGCCAGCAGCTTGGGGACAGGGGGCTTCGAGACCCAGTACTTC,CASSLGTGGFETQYF
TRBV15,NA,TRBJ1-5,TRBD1,TGTGCCACCAGCACCCGACAGGGGAATCAGCCCCAGCATTTT,CATSTRQGNQPQHF
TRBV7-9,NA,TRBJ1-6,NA,TGTGCCAGCAGCTCGGACAGTTATTCACCCCTCCACTTT,CASSSDSYSPLHF
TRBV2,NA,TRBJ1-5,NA,TGTGCCAGCAGTGAAGATCGAGGCAATCAGCCCCAGCATTTT,CASSEDRGNQPQHF
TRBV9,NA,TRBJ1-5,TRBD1,TGTGCCAGCAGCGCCGGACAGGGCCCCAATCAGCCCCAGCATTTT,CASSAGQGPNQPQHF
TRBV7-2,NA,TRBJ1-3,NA,TGTGCCAGCAGCTTAGTTTCTCGGGCGGGGGGAAACACCATATATTTT,CASSLVSRAGGNTIYF